This T cell receptor (beta chain) was obtained from a study of cytomegalovirus exposure and HLA in healthy donors. Germline values: CDR1 SGHTA, CDR2 FQGNSA. V was pared by 2 bases and J by 6 bases, with 3 bases of the junction left unmatched. This CDR3 has 14 amino acids. Comments on this clone: Its antigen is unidentified.

The PCR was carried out with 60 Vbeta primers and 13 Jbeta primers. Profiled with immunoSEQ multiplex PCR; TCRdb holds only in-frame clones, not every one. The table lists approximately 160,000 clones, 68% of them singletons. Study-wide findings and caveats: Altogether, 150 to 200 TCR beta chains were recorded as cytomegalovirus-associated. Being indistinguishable, some V segments were excluded, TRBV6-2 and TRBV6-3 among them. Productive status was seen about 90% or about 30% of the time for most TCR beta V segments in an earlier analysis. Based on reports, TCR beta sequences accurately predicted HLA-A and HLA-B alleles for most subjects.

V and J are TRBV7-2 and TRBJ2-7; 11 bases are a match to TRBD2. The source is a middle-aged woman in good health and CMV-seropositive. The specimen was PBMCs. CDR3 protein: CASSLTSGSSEQYF. CDR3 in DNA: TGTGCCAGCAGCTTAACTAGCGGGAGTAGCGAGCAGTACTTC.